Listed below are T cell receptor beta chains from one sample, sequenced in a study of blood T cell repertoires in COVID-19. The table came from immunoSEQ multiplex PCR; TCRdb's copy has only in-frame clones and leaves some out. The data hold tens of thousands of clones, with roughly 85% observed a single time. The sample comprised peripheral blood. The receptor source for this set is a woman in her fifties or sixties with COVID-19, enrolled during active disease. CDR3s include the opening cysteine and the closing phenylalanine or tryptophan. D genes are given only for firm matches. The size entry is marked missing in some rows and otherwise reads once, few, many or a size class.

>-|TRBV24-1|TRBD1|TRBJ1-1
CATSDRTGGVGTEAFF
TGTGCCACCAGTGATCGGACAGGGGGCGTGGGCACTGAAGCTTTCTTT
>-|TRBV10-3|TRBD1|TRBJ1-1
CAIREYRGDTEAFF
TGTGCCATCAGGGAATACAGGGGGGACACTGAAGCTTTCTTT
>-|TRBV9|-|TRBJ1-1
CASSGTTGLPTEAFF
TGTGCCAGCAGCGGAACAACAGGGCTTCCCACTGAAGCTTTCTTT
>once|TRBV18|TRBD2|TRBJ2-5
CASSPPTSGGPRETQYF
TGTGCCAGCTCACCACCGACTAGCGGGGGGCCACGGGAGACCCAGTACTTC
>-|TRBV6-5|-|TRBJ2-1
CASSYARLDEQFF
TGTGCCAGCAGTTACGCTAGGTTGGATGAGCAGTTCTTC
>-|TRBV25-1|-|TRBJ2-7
CASSHPGGATYEQYF
TGTGCCAGCAGTCACCCCGGCGGAGCGACCTACGAGCAGTACTTC
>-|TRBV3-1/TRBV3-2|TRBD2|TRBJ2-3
CASSPMRGAGTDTQYF
TGTGCCAGCAGCCCAATGCGGGGGGCCGGGACAGATACGCAGTATTTT
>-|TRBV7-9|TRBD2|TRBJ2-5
CASSLGTSEQETQYF
TGTGCCAGCAGCTTGGGGACTAGCGAACAAGAGACCCAGTACTTC
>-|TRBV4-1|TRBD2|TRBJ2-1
CASSQGVLAGYNEQFF
TGCGCCAGCAGCCAAGGAGTACTAGCGGGCTACAATGAGCAGTTCTTC
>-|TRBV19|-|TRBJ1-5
CASKGATSSNQPQHF
TGTGCCAGTAAGGGAGCCACTTCTAGCAATCAGCCCCAGCATTTT
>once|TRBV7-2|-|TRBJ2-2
CASSLNRVHTGELFF
TGTGCCAGCAGCTTGAACAGGGTGCACACCGGGGAGCTGTTTTTT
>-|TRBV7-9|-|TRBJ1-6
CASSFHRRGASSPLHF
TGTGCCAGCAGCTTCCATAGACGGGGGGCGAGTTCACCCCTCCACTTT
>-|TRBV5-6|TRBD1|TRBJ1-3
CASSLGTGGERGF
TGTGCCAGCAGCTTGGGGACAGGGGGCGAGAGAGGTTTT
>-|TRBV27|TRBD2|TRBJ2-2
CASSSLAGGDTGELFF
TGTGCCAGCAGTTCACTAGCGGGAGGCGACACCGGGGAGCTGTTTTTT
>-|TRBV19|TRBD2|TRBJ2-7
CASSITSGMYEQYF
TGTGCCAGTAGTATAACTAGCGGGATGTACGAGCAGTACTTC
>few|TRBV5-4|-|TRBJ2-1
CASSFWTFNEQFF
TGTGCCAGCAGCTTTTGGACTTTTAATGAGCAGTTCTTC
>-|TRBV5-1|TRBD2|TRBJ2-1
CASSPLAGGQGSDEQFF
TGCGCCAGCAGCCCCCTGGCGGGGGGGCAGGGTTCGGATGAGCAGTTCTTC
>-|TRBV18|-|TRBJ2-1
CASSPTRNEQFF
TGTGCCAGCTCACCTACTAGGAATGAGCAGTTCTTC
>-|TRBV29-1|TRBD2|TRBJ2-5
CSVGKVGGVQETQYF
TGCAGCGTTGGGAAAGTGGGAGGGGTCCAAGAGACCCAGTACTTC
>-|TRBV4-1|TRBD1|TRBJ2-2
CASSKGQANTGELFF
TGCGCCAGCAGCAAGGGACAGGCGAACACCGGGGAGCTGTTTTTT
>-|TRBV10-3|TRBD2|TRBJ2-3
CAIRVAGAGTDTQYF
TGTGCCATCAGGGTAGCGGGGGCCGGTACAGATACGCAGTATTTT
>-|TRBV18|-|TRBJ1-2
CASSPPWEPGYTF
TGTGCCAGCTCACCACCGTGGGAGCCTGGCTACACCTTC
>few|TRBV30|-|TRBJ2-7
CAWSLAADLTYEQYF
TGTGCCTGGAGCCTCGCAGCGGACTTAACCTACGAGCAGTACTTC
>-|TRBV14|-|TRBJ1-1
CASSQVPGSAGEAFF
TGTGCCAGCAGCCAAGTACCCGGGTCGGCGGGAGAAGCTTTCTTT
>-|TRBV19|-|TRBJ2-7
CASSINPGTYEQYF
TGTGCCAGTAGTATCAATCCGGGAACTTACGAGCAGTACTTC
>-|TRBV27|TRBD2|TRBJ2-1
CASRLAGSSYNEQFF
TGTGCCAGCAGATTAGCGGGGAGCTCCTACAATGAGCAGTTCTTC
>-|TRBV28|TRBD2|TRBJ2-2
CASRGLADTGELFF
TGTGCCAGCAGAGGACTAGCCGACACCGGGGAGCTGTTTTTT
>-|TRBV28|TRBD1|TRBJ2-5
CATRGQGRETQYF
TGTGCCACCAGAGGACAGGGGAGGGAGACCCAGTACTTC
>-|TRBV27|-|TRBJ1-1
CASNRRRDTEAFF
TGTGCCAGCAACCGTCGACGGGACACTGAAGCTTTCTTT
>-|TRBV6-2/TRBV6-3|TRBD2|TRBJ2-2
CASSSITSGTVGELFF
TGTGCCAGCAGTTCCATTACTAGCGGGACGGTCGGGGAGCTGTTTTTT
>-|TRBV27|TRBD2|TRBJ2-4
CASSPEAGGLSGAKNIQYF
TGTGCCAGCAGTCCTGAGGCGGGAGGCTTGAGCGGAGCCAAAAACATTCAGTACTTC
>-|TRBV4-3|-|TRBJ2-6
CASSPSGAGANVLTF
TGCGCCAGCAGCCCCTCCGGGGCTGGGGCCAACGTCCTGACTTTC
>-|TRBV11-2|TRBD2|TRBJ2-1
CASSLAPALAGVNDEQFF
TGTGCCAGCAGCTTAGCGCCCGCACTAGCGGGAGTTAACGATGAGCAGTTCTTC
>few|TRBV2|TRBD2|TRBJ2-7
CASNLAGGNEQYF
TGTGCCAGCAATTTAGCGGGGGGAAACGAGCAGTACTTC
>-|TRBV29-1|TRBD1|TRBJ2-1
CSVDRGTTTEQFF
TGCAGCGTCGACAGGGGAACGACTACAGAGCAGTTCTTC
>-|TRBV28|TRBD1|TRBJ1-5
CASSSGQGHQPQHF
TGTGCCAGCAGCTCGGGACAGGGGCATCAGCCCCAGCATTTT
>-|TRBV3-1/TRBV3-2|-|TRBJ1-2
CASSQDTQLYGYTF
TGTGCCAGCAGCCAAGATACACAGCTCTATGGCTACACCTTC
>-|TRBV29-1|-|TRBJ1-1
CSVVVQLNTEAFF
TGCAGCGTTGTAGTACAGCTCAACACTGAAGCTTTCTTT
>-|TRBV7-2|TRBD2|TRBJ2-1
CASSTLSTSGRAEQFF
TGTGCCAGCAGCACTCTATCTACTAGCGGGAGGGCTGAGCAGTTCTTC
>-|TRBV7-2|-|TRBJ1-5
CASSLNRDTYQPQHF
TGTGCCAGCAGCTTAAACCGGGACACCTATCAGCCCCAGCATTTT
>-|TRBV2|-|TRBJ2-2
CASCRQALNTGELFF
TGTGCCAGCTGCCGACAGGCCCTGAACACCGGGGAGCTGTTTTTT
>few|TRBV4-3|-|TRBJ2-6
CASSQEQDSGANVLTF
TGCGCCAGCAGCCAAGAACAGGACTCTGGGGCCAACGTCCTGACTTTC
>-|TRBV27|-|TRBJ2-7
CASSLRGSGEQYF
TGTGCCAGCAGTTTGAGAGGGAGTGGTGAGCAGTACTTC
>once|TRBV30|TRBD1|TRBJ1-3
CAWSMDRARPSSGNTIYF
TGTGCCTGGAGTATGGACAGGGCCAGACCGTCCTCTGGAAACACCATATATTTT
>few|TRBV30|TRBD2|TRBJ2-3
CAWRVSGAGGTQYF
TGTGCCTGGAGGGTTAGCGGGGCCGGCGGTACGCAGTATTTT
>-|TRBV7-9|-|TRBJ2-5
CASSLAEETQYF
TGTGCCAGCAGCTTAGCCGAGGAGACCCAGTACTTC
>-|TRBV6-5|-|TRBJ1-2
CASSYGPRLNYGYTF
TGTGCCAGCAGTTACGGTCCTCGGTTGAACTATGGCTACACCTTC
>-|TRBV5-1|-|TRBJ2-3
CASSLEGVSTDTQYF
TGCGCCAGCAGCTTGGAGGGGGTAAGCACAGATACGCAGTATTTT
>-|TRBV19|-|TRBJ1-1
CASGLNRVTEAFF
TGTGCCAGCGGGTTAAACCGGGTCACTGAAGCTTTCTTT